The 20 T cell receptor beta chains in this list originate from one sample, sequenced in a study of CD8 T cells in ankylosing spondylitis. TCRdb fed the 5' RACE reads into MiXCR, producing one record per CDR3 protein. The sample yields around 91,000 distinct CDR3 sequences, just under 9% seen once. Notes on the study in general: Ankylosing spondylitis blood appeared to carry a characteristic TCR beta motif of eight or nine highly homologous variants.

These receptors' antigens are unknown. Sequencing input: blood, either unsorted or a sorted T cell fraction (not recorded which). The receptors were sampled from a male donor with ankylosing spondylitis.

This clonotype has a count of ten or more. The V call is TRBV9, the J call TRBJ1-5; D might be TRBD1 (5 bases). Germline V CDR1 and CDR2: SGDLS, YYNGEE. V was shortened by 0 bases and J by 4 bases, with 11 bases between the two germline ends. This CDR3 spans 15 amino acids. CDR3 region: CASSVGGGVNQPQHF. As DNA, the CDR3 is TGTGCCAGCAGCGTAGGTGGGGGGGTAAATCAGCCCCAGCATTTT.

V gene TRBV15 combines with J gene TRBJ1-1; D is uncertain. The CDR3 sequence is 11 residues long. Deletions cut 6 bases from V and 7 bases from J, with 9 bases between. CDR1 LNHNV and CDR2 YYDKDF come from the germline V gene (reference sequence). CDR3 sequence: CATRGQLEAFF. The CDR3 DNA sequence: TGTGCCACCAGAGGCCAGCTTGAAGCTTTCTTT. The full variable domain, rest sourced from reference TRBV15 and TRBJ1-1, is DAMVIQNPRYQVTQFGKPVTLSCSQTLNHNVMYWYQQKSSQAPKLLFHYYDKDFNNEADTPDNFQSRRPNTSFCFLDIRSPGLGDTAMYLCATRGQLEAFFGQGTRLTVV.

The sample holds a few counts of this clonotype. V usage is TRBV2 and J usage is TRBJ2-1; the match to TRBD2 covers 8 bases. Per germline, CDR1 SNHLY and CDR2 FYNNEI. The CDR3 totals 16 residues. After removal of 2 bases from V and 4 bases from J, the junction contained 7 bases not matched to a gene. The CDR3 region is CASSELGSGSYNEQFF. The CDR3 bases are TGTGCCAGCAGTGAATTGGGGAGCGGGAGTTACAATGAGCAGTTCTTC.

This clonotype was detected a few times. The chain is built from TRBV27 and TRBJ2-7; D possibly corresponds to TRBD1 (6 bases). The CDR3 loop spans 13 amino acids. V was cut by 1 base and J by 6 bases, with 10 bases left in between. CDR1 MNHEY and CDR2 SMNVEV come from the germline V gene (reference sequence). This chain's CDR3 is CASSLYHRVEQYF. For the CDR3, the DNA is TGTGCCAGCAGTTTATACCACAGGGTCGAGCAGTACTTC.

This clonotype appeared a few times. The chain joins TRBV19 to TRBJ2-7; no firm D call. The V gene's germline CDR1 is LNHDA and CDR2 SQIVND (reference sequence). V was trimmed by 6 bases and J by 3 bases, leaving 12 bases between them. This CDR3 is built from 13 residues. The CDR3 coding sequence is TGTGCCAGTAGCCCCCTCCTAGTCTACGAGCAGTACTTC. Its protein product is CASSPLLVYEQYF.

This clonotype appeared many times. The chain has TRBV12-3 or TRBV12-4 and TRBJ2-3, with D perhaps TRBD1 (5 bases). The V end was cut by 1 base, the J end by 4 bases, with 9 bases between. The CDR3 covers 14 residues. CDR3: CASSLVQGADTQYF. DNA for the CDR3: TGTGCCAGCAGTTTAGTCCAGGGCGCAGATACGCAGTATTTT.

This clonotype has a handful of counts. V usage is TRBV27 and J usage is TRBJ2-7, with 10 positions matching TRBD1. The germline CDR1 and CDR2 sequences are MNHEY and SMNVEV (reference sequence). V dropped 5 bases and J dropped 6; count of bases not matched to a gene: 7. This CDR3 region has 14 residues. DNA for the CDR3: TGTGCCAGCAGTCCGGGGACAGGGGTCTTCGAGCAGTACGTC. It encodes CASSPGTGVFEQYV.

The V call is TRBV6-1, the J call TRBJ2-3; TRBD1 matches at 10 bases. The germline CDR1 and CDR2 sequences are MNHNS and SASEGT. The CDR3 is 15 amino acids. J gave up 3 bases and V 6 bases, and 6 bases lay outside the gene matches. The CDR3: CASRPTGGSTDTQYF. Written as DNA, the CDR3 is TGTGCCAGCAGGCCGACAGGGGGCTCGACAGATACGCAGTATTTT.

At least ten counts were recorded for this clonotype. The V call is TRBV15, the J call TRBJ2-7; the match to TRBD2 covers 8 bases. The trim removed 0 bases at V and 4 bases at J, leaving 8 bases unmatched. CDR1 and CDR2 (germline): LNHNV, YYDKDF (reference sequence). This CDR3 is 16 amino acids long. Here the CDR3 reads CATSRETSGALYEQYF. In nucleotides, the CDR3 is TGTGCCACCAGCAGAGAAACTAGCGGAGCTTTGTACGAGCAGTACTTC.

This sequence joins TRBV20-1 and TRBJ2-1, with 8 bases fitting TRBD2. Germline CDR1 DFQATT, CDR2 SNEGSKA (reference sequence). This CDR3 region has 15 residues. As DNA, the CDR3 is TGCTCTCGGAGGGGTAGCGGGATAGACTACAATGAGCAGTTCTTC. Encoded protein: CSRRGSGIDYNEQFF.

The chain employs TRBV5-4 and TRBJ1-1; 7 bases agree with TRBD1. V shed 5 bases, J shed 0 bases, and the junction held 16 bases outside the gene matches. The germline V gene encodes CDR1 SGHNT and CDR2 YYREEE (reference sequence). The CDR3 length is 18 residues. CDR3 loop: CASSSGTVHLMMNTEAFF. DNA for the CDR3: TGTGCCAGCAGTTCCGGGACAGTTCACTTGATGATGAACACTGAAGCTTTCTTT.

This clonotype was counted only a few times. The V and J genes are TRBV6-5 and TRBJ2-7, with TRBD2 matching over 10 bases. After removal of 5 bases from V and 1 base from J, the junction contained 5 bases not matched to a gene. CDR1 and CDR2 from the germline V gene are MNHEY and SVGAGI. The length of the CDR3 is 15 residues. The CDR3 here is CASSTRTSGSYEQYF. In DNA, the CDR3 is TGTGCCAGCAGTACTCGGACTAGCGGTTCCTACGAGCAGTACTTC.

The rearrangement uses TRBV5-6 and TRBJ2-3; the D gene could be TRBD1 or TRBD2 (5 bases each). The ends were cut back, 2 bases at V and 1 base at J, with 8 bases in the middle. The V gene's germline CDR1 is SGHDT and CDR2 YYEEEE. The CDR3 sequence is 14 residues long. The CDR3 loop is CASSFWDGTDTQYF. The CDR3, as DNA: TGTGCCAGCAGCTTCTGGGACGGCACAGATACGCAGTATTTT.

Ten or more counts support this clonotype. The chain carries TRBV11-2 and TRBJ2-5, with TRBD2 matching over 8 bases. Per the germline V gene, CDR1 is SGHAT and CDR2 is FQNNGV. After removal of 5 bases from V and 2 bases from J, the junction contained 4 bases not matched to a gene. The CDR3 spans 14 residues. The CDR3 region is CASSLIAGQETQYF. Here the CDR3 DNA reads TGTGCCAGCAGCCTTATAGCGGGACAAGAGACCCAGTACTTC.

This clonotype appeared a few times. V and J are TRBV7-2 and TRBJ2-7; TRBD2 aligns across 12 bases. Germline assignment: CDR1 SGHTA and CDR2 FQGNSA. V dropped 5 bases and J dropped 2; count of bases not matched to a gene: 1. The CDR3 contains 14 residues. For the CDR3, the DNA is TGTGCCAGCAGCAGGACTAGCGGGACCTACGAGCAGTACTTC. It codes for CASSRTSGTYEQYF.

The table lists this clonotype with a few counts. V usage is TRBV2 and J usage is TRBJ2-3; D perhaps matches TRBD2 (6 bases). V lost 8 bases and J lost 0, with 15 bases in between. The CDR3 is 15 amino acids. Germline V gene data show CDR1 as SNHLY and CDR2 as FYNNEI. The CDR3 DNA sequence: TGTGCCAGCTGGCCGACTAGTTCTAGCACAGATACGCAGTATTTT. This translates into CASWPTSSSTDTQYF.

This clonotype has just a few counts. The V call is TRBV27, the J call TRBJ1-6; D is unresolved. The ends were cut back, 0 bases at V and 2 bases at J, with 11 bases in the middle. Looked up from germline, CDR1 is MNHEY and CDR2 is SMNVEV (reference sequence). This CDR3 contains 17 residues. As DNA, the CDR3 is TGTGCCAGCAGTTTATCTGGGCGGGCTACCTATAATTCACCCCTCCACTTT. Protein sequence: CASSLSGRATYNSPLHF.

This clonotype was counted many times. The V call is TRBV27, the J call TRBJ2-7; 7 nucleotides align to TRBD2. The germline V gene has CDR1 MNHEY and CDR2 SMNVEV (reference sequence). V lost 4 bases, J lost 3 bases, and 3 bases stayed unmatched. CDR3 length: 13 amino acids. The DNA for the CDR3 is TGTGCCAGCAGTTCCGGACTAGACTACGAGCAGTACTTC. This encodes CASSSGLDYEQYF.

The chain uses TRBV10-2 and TRBJ1-1, with D hard to call. This CDR3 comprises 15 residues. With 2 bases removed from V and 5 bases from J, the gap between germline ends came to 15 bases. The germline V gene encodes CDR1 WSHSY and CDR2 SAAADI. CDR3 sequence (DNA): TGCGCCAGCAGTGAGGCCAGCGGGCTAAGGACTGAAGCTTTCTTT. Translated: CASSEASGLRTEAFF.

This clonotype showed up many times. This sequence joins TRBV29-1 and TRBJ2-5, with TRBD2 matching over 10 bases. V was pared by 6 bases and J by 4 bases, with 2 bases of the junction left unmatched. Germline V gene lookup returns CDR1 SQVTM and CDR2 ANQGSEA. The CDR3 runs to 12 residues. The DNA for the CDR3 is TGCAGCGTCATAGCGGGAGGAGAGACCCAGTACTTC. Its translation is CSVIAGGETQYF.